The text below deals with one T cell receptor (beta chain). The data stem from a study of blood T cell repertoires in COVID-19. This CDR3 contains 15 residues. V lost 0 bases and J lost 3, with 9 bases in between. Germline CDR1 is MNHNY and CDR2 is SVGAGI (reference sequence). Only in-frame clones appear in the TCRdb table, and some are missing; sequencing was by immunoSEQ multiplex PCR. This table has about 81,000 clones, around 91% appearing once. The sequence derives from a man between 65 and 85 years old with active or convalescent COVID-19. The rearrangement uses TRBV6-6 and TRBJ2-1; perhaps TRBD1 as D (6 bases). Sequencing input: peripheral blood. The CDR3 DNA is TGTGCCAGCAGTTACTCCCGGGACATCTACAATGAGCAGTTCTTC. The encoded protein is CASSYSRDIYNEQFF.